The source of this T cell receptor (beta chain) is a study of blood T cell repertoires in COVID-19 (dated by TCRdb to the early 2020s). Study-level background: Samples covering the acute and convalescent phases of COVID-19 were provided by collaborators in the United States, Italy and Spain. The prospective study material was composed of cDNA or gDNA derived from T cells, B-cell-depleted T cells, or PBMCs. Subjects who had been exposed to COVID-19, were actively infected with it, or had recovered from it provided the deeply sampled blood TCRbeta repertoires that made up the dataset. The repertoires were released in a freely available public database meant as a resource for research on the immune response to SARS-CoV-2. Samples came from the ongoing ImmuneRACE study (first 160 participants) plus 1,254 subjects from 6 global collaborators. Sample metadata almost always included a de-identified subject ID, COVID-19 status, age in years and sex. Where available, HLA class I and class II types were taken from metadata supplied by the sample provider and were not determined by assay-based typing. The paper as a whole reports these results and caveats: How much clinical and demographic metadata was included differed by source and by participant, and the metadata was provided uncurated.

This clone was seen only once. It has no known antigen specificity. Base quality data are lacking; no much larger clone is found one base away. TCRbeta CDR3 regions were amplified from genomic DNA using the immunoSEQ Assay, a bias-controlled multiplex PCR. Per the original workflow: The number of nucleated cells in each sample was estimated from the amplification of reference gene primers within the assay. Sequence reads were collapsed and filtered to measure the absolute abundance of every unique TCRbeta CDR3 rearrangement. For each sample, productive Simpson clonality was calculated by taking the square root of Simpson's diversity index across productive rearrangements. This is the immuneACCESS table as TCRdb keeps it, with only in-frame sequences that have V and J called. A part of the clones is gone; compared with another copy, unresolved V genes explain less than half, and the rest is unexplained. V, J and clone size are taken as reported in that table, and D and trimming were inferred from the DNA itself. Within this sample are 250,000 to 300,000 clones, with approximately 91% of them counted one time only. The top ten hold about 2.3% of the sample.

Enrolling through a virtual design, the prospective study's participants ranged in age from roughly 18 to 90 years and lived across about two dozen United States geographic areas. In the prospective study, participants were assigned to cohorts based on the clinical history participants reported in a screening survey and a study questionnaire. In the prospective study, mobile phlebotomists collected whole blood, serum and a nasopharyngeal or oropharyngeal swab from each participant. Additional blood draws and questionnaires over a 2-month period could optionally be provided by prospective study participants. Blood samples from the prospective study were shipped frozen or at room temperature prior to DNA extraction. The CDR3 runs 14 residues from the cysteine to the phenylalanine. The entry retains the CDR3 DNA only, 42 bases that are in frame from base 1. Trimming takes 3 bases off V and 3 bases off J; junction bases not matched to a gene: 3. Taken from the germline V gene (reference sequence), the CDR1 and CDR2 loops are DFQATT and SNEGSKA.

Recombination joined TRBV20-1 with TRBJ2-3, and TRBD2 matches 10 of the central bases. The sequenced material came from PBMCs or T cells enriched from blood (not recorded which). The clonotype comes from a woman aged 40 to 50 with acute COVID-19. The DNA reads TGCAGTGCTAGTAAAGCGGGGGGGACAGATACGCAGTATTTT. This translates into CSASKAGGTDTQYF.